Presented here are 5 T cell receptor beta chains from one specimen sequenced in a study of blood T cell repertoires in COVID-19. Clones were read by immunoSEQ multiplex PCR, and TCRdb kept only the in-frame ones, dropping some. The table shows approximately 260,000 clones, with roughly 80% occurring only once. The sequenced material came from peripheral blood. The receptors stem from a woman at least 80 years old with acute or convalescent COVID-19.

This sequence joins TRBV5-8 and TRBJ2-5, with D perhaps matching TRBD1 (6 bases). Between the trimmed V and J ends, which lost 3 bases and 2 bases, there was a span of 11 bases. Germline loops: CDR1 SGHTS, CDR2 YDEGEE. The CDR3 sequence is 14 residues long. The CDR3 region is CASSSRGQQETQYF. CDR3 sequence (DNA): TGTGCCAGCAGCTCCAGGGGACAACAAGAGACCCAGTACTTC.

This chain connects TRBV18 to TRBJ2-1, with a possible D match to TRBD2 (6 bases). Germline CDR1 and CDR2: KGHSH and LQKENI. The ends were cut back, 3 bases at V and 0 bases at J, with 9 bases in the middle. The CDR3 loop spans 15 amino acids. The CDR3 spells CASSPRGNSYNEQFF. CDR3 nucleotide sequence: TGTGCCAGCTCACCCCGGGGGAACTCCTACAATGAGCAGTTCTTC. The full variable domain, rest sourced from reference TRBV18 and TRBJ2-1, is NAGVMQNPRHLVRRRGQEARLRCSPMKGHSHVYWYRQLPEEGLKFMVYLQKENIIDESGMPKERFSAEFPKEGPSILRIQQVVRGDSAAYFCASSPRGNSYNEQFFGPGTRLTVL.

In regard to this clone: Other DNA sequences in this sample translate to the same CDR3. The chain has TRBV28 and TRBJ1-5, with D maybe TRBD1 (5 bases). The V end lost 2 bases, the J end lost 4 bases, and 9 bases lay between the germline ends. CDR1 and CDR2 from the germline V gene are MDHEN and SYDVKM. The CDR3 contains 14 residues. CDR3 residues: CASSLQGPNQPQHF. CDR3 nucleotide sequence: TGTGCCAGCAGTTTACAGGGTCCGAATCAGCCCCAGCATTTT.

This rearrangement joins TRBV6-1 to TRBJ1-2; possible D gene TRBD1, 5 bases. Looked up from germline, CDR1 is MNHNS and CDR2 is SASEGT. The CDR3 extends over 14 amino acids. The germline V and J ends were trimmed by 7 bases and 3 bases, with 15 bases remaining between them. The DNA of the CDR3 is TGTGCCAGCACCCCCAGCAGGGAGGACTATGGCTACACCTTC. Translated: CASTPSREDYGYTF.

The V gene is TRBV28, the J gene TRBJ1-1, with D perhaps TRBD1 (5 bases). There are 14 residues in the CDR3. V was trimmed by 5 bases and J by 3 bases, leaving 13 bases between them. From germline, CDR1 is MDHEN and CDR2 SYDVKM. In DNA form, the CDR3 reads TGTGCCAGCAGTGTATTGGGGGGGGACACTGAAGCTTTCTTT. Amino acid sequence: CASSVLGGDTEAFF.